The 24 T cell receptor beta chains reported below all come from one sample, sequenced in a study of blood T cell repertoires in COVID-19. Libraries were prepared by immunoSEQ multiplex PCR; TCRdb keeps only in-frame clonotypes and omits some of them. The table has approximately 180,000 clones, 89% seen once. The specimen was PBMCs or T cells enriched from blood (not recorded which). These receptors came from a woman aged 40-49 years with acute COVID-19.

J is TRBJ1-2 and V is TRBV6-5, with a tentative D call TRBD1 (6 bases). Germline V lookup: CDR1 MNHEY, CDR2 SVGAGI. The CDR3 totals 15 residues. Trimming removed 6 bases at V and 4 bases at J, with 18 bases between. In nucleotides, the CDR3 is TGTGCCAGCAGCAGCTATCTCCGGGACACCTATGGCTACACCTTC. Residues: CASSSYLRDTYGYTF.

In this sample, this clone turned up once. V is TRBV5-1 and J is TRBJ2-3; no clear D. The CDR3 is 11 residues long. V lost 2 bases and J lost 6, with 4 bases in between. Germline CDR1 is SGHRS and CDR2 is YFSETQ. This CDR3 reads CASSFQDTQYF. CDR3 bases: TGCGCCAGCAGCTTTCAGGATACGCAGTATTTT.

The chain has TRBV4-3 and TRBJ1-4; 7 bases fit TRBD1. The germline V gene has CDR1 LGHNA and CDR2 YSLEER. The CDR3 loop spans 16 amino acids. The ends lost 4 bases at V and 5 bases at J; junction bases unmatched: 10. For the CDR3, the DNA is TGCGCCAGCAGCCGAACAGGGGTCGAAAGGAATGAAAAACTGTTTTTT. It codes for CASSRTGVERNEKLFF.

J is TRBJ2-7 and V is TRBV5-6; D possibly corresponds to TRBD1 (7 bases). Trimming took off 4 bases at V and 7 bases at J, with 18 bases between the two ends. In germline, CDR1 is SGHDT, CDR2 YYEEEE. This CDR3 region has 14 residues. DNA of the CDR3: TGTGCCAGCAGCATGGGACAGCGGGTGAGGGAGCAGTACTTC. Translation: CASSMGQRVREQYF.

This chain links TRBV23-1 with TRBJ2-7; 10 bases are shared with TRBD2. TRBV23-1 is marked as an open reading frame, function uncertain. There are 16 residues in the CDR3. V shed 3 bases and J 5 bases; nucleotides not matched to a gene: 10. The CDR3 protein is CASSHLKLAGNHEQYF. The CDR3 DNA reads TGCGCCAGCAGTCATCTAAAACTAGCGGGGAACCACGAGCAGTACTTC.

V gene TRBV3-1 (or the pseudogene TRBV3-2) combines with J gene TRBJ2-3; D perhaps matches TRBD1 (6 bases). V gave up 3 bases and J gave up 6 bases, with 19 bases separating them. The germline V gene encodes CDR1 LGHDT and CDR2 YNNKEL (reference sequence). This CDR3 has 16 amino acids. This chain's CDR3 is CASSHVRQGRGDTQYF. CDR3 DNA: TGTGCCAGCAGCCATGTTCGGCAGGGCAGGGGCGATACGCAGTATTTT.

The V and J genes are TRBV18 and TRBJ2-7, with 9 bases aligning to TRBD1. The CDR3 has 15 residues. From germline, CDR1 is KGHSH and CDR2 LQKENI. Germline trimming cut 3 bases from V and 0 bases from J; bases unmatched to any gene: 3. CDR3 DNA sequence: TGTGCCAGCTCACCTCGACAGGGGGTCTCCTACGAGCAGTACTTC. Translation gives CASSPRQGVSYEQYF.

V gene TRBV4-1 combines with J gene TRBJ2-3; 10 positions match TRBD2. Germline CDR1 is MGHRA and CDR2 is YSYEKL. The CDR3 is 19 residues long. After removal of 4 bases from V and 2 bases from J, the junction contained 15 bases not matched to a gene. CDR3 sequence: CASSPRGVSGGKNTDTQYF. CDR3 DNA sequence: TGCGCCAGCAGCCCACGCGGCGTTAGCGGGGGGAAGAACACAGATACGCAGTATTTT.

The rearrangement joins TRBV18 to TRBJ1-5; weak D call: TRBD1 (5 bases). V was cut by 8 bases and J by 0 bases, with 8 bases left in between. This CDR3 comprises 13 residues. Germline CDR1 reads KGHSH; CDR2 reads LQKENI. CDR3 nucleotides: TGTGCCAGCCAGGGACTTAGCAATCAGCCCCAGCATTTT. Its translation is CASQGLSNQPQHF.

The chain uses TRBV27 and TRBJ2-1; TRBD1 agrees at 9 bases. V was clipped by 8 bases and J by 2 bases; unmatched bases: 4. The CDR3 covers 14 residues. Per germline, CDR1 MNHEY and CDR2 SMNVEV (reference sequence). CDR3 residues: CASWTGVPYNEQFF. The CDR3 DNA reads as TGTGCCAGCTGGACAGGGGTTCCCTACAATGAGCAGTTCTTC.

This clone was seen a handful of times. The chain carries TRBV7-2 and TRBJ2-1; weak D call: TRBD2 (5 bases). Germline values: CDR1 SGHTA, CDR2 FQGNSA. This CDR3 region has 17 residues. Trimming pared 4 bases from V and 5 bases from J, leaving 21 bases between. The CDR3 protein is CASSSLARGFGNNEQFF. CDR3 sequence (DNA): TGTGCCAGCAGCTCTCTTGCCCGGGGTTTCGGAAACAATGAGCAGTTCTTC. Supplemented by reference TRBV7-2 and TRBJ2-1, the full variable domain reads GAGVSQSPSNKVTEKGKDVELRCDPISGHTALYWYRQSLGQGLEFLIYFQGNSAPDKSGLPSDRFSAERTGGSVSTLTIQRTQQEDSAVYLCASSSLARGFGNNEQFFGPGTRLTVL.

This chain connects TRBV7-2 to TRBJ2-7; TRBD2 matches 7 bases. Germline-derived CDR1 and CDR2 are SGHTA and FQGNSA. The CDR3 covers 15 residues. Trimming cost V 2 bases and J 3 bases; bases outside gene matches: 7. The CDR3 DNA sequence: TGTGCCAGCAGCTTATTGGCGGGGGACCTCTACGAGCAGTACTTC. This sequence encodes CASSLLAGDLYEQYF.

The chain joins TRBV6-2 or TRBV6-3 to TRBJ2-3; possible D gene TRBD1, 5 bases. Trimming shortened V by 6 bases and J by 6 bases, and 16 bases separated the two germline ends. Germline-derived CDR1 and CDR2 are MNHEY and SVGEGT. This CDR3 region has 14 residues. CDR3 bases: TGTGCCAGCAGGCCTACTTTAGCAGGGGATACGCAGTATTTT. This codes for CASRPTLAGDTQYF.

This clone was recorded only once. The CDR3 DNA sequence: TGTGCCAGCAGTTACTCGAAGGGGACTAGCGAGGAGACCCAGTACTTC. It encodes CASSYSKGTSEETQYF. The genes are TRBV6-5 and TRBJ2-5; 10 bases are a match to TRBD2. Per germline, CDR1 MNHEY and CDR2 SVGAGI. This CDR3 has 16 amino acids. The V and J ends lost 0 bases and 5 bases, in that order; junction bases with no gene match: 6.

The rearrangement joins TRBV28 to TRBJ1-4, with 7 bases aligning to TRBD1. The CDR3 contains 17 residues. Germline trimming cut 5 bases from V and 7 bases from J; bases unmatched to any gene: 16. Looked up from germline, CDR1 is MDHEN and CDR2 is SYDVKM. For the CDR3, the DNA is TGTGCCAGCAGTGCAAACCGGGACAGCCGAATCAGTGAAAAACTGTTTTTT. Residues: CASSANRDSRISEKLFF.

The rearrangement links TRBV19 to TRBJ1-5; 11 bases are a match to TRBD1. Germline CDR1 reads LNHDA; CDR2 reads SQIVND (reference sequence). The CDR3 is 17 amino acids. J was trimmed by 0 bases and V by 8 bases; bases with no gene match: 9. DNA for the CDR3: TGTGCCAGTTCGCCCTGGGACAGGGGGTATAGCAATCAGCCCCAGCATTTT. As protein: CASSPWDRGYSNQPQHF.

The rearrangement uses TRBV5-1 and TRBJ2-1; 10 bases match TRBD2. Germline V gene sequence: CDR1 SGHRS, CDR2 YFSETQ. J lost 8 bases, V lost 2 bases, and 10 bases had no gene match. CDR3 size: 16 residues. The DNA of the CDR3 is TGCGCCAGCAGCTTTAGTCCTAGCGGGGGCGGGGATGAGCAGTTCTTC. Encoded protein: CASSFSPSGGGDEQFF.

This sequence joins TRBV6-2 or TRBV6-3 and TRBJ1-2, with 10 bases fitting TRBD1. CDR1 is MNHEY and CDR2 is SVGEGT in the germline V gene. The V and J ends lost 2 bases and 0 bases, in that order; junction bases with no gene match: 12. CDR3 size: 19 residues. In nucleotides, the CDR3 is TGTGCCAGCAGTTACATCCGGGACAGGGGAGGGCGAGCTAACTATGGCTACACCTTC. Translated: CASSYIRDRGGRANYGYTF.

The chain carries TRBV10-2 and TRBJ1-1; 7 positions agree with TRBD1. V shed 5 bases and J 1 base; nucleotides not matched to a gene: 4. Germline CDR1 WSHSY, CDR2 SAAADI. This CDR3 has 14 residues. CDR3 coding DNA: TGCGCCAGCAGTATACAGGGGCGGAACACTGAAGCTTTCTTT. It codes for CASSIQGRNTEAFF.

This CDR3 is CASSYGRDGPDTQYF. CDR3 coding DNA: TGTGCCAGCAGTTACGGGCGGGACGGCCCAGATACGCAGTATTTT. The chain uses TRBV6-2 or TRBV6-3 and TRBJ2-3, with D possibly being TRBD2 (6 bases). The CDR3 has 15 residues. V gave up 2 bases and J gave up 4 bases, with 13 bases separating them. Germline assignment: CDR1 MNHEY and CDR2 SVGEGT.

This chain joins TRBV15 and TRBJ1-5, with 7 bases aligning to TRBD1. This CDR3 is 14 amino acids long. Germline V lookup: CDR1 LNHNV, CDR2 YYDKDF (reference sequence). The V gene end was trimmed by 3 bases and the J gene end by 6 bases; junction bases not matched to a gene: 5. CDR3 loop: CATSSDRVLQPQHF. In nucleotides, the CDR3 is TGTGCCACCAGCAGCGACAGGGTTCTTCAGCCCCAGCATTTT.

This clone was counted ten times or more. V and J are TRBV13 and TRBJ1-1, with 7 bases fitting TRBD1. Trimming removed 3 bases from V and 4 bases from J; junction bases left unmatched: 14. Germline V gives CDR1 PRHDT, CDR2 FYEKMQ (reference sequence). This CDR3 is built from 17 residues. The CDR3 spells CASSLRQGGAGSTEAFF. CDR3 DNA sequence: TGTGCCAGCAGCTTGAGACAGGGTGGGGCGGGAAGCACTGAAGCTTTCTTT.

The V gene is TRBV9, the J gene TRBJ2-3; TRBD2 aligns across 10 bases. V was pared by 3 bases and J by 1 base, with 8 bases of the junction left unmatched. From germline, CDR1 is SGDLS and CDR2 YYNGEE. This CDR3 has 17 residues. For the CDR3, the DNA is TGTGCCAGCAGCGCAGCCAGGGGGACTAGCGGCACAGATACGCAGTATTTT. It yields the protein CASSAARGTSGTDTQYF. The variable domain in full, with the rest retrieved from reference TRBV9 and TRBJ2-3, is DSGVTQTPKHLITATGQRVTLRCSPRSGDLSVYWYQQSLDQGLQFLIQYYNGEERAKGNILERFSAQQFPDLHSELNLSSLELGDSALYFCASSAARGTSGTDTQYFGPGTRLTVL.

This sequence joins TRBV29-1 and TRBJ2-7; 9 bases match TRBD1. The CDR3 runs to 14 residues. V gave up 4 bases and J gave up 2 bases; unmatched junction bases: 6. Germline V gene lookup returns CDR1 SQVTM and CDR2 ANQGSEA. CDR3 residues: CSVVGGTGTYEQYF. CDR3 nucleotides: TGCAGCGTTGTAGGTGGGACAGGGACCTACGAGCAGTACTTC.